The 11 T cell receptor beta chains given below trace back to one sample, sequenced in a study of T-cell reconstitution after alpha-beta-depleted transplantation in children. Molecular barcoding with unique molecular identifiers was used for the TCRbeta library. A single record per CDR3 protein comes from TCRdb applying MiXCR to the PCR reads. In the table there are around 600,000 distinct CDR3 sequences, 20% to 25% of which are singletons. The sample in question was PBMCs, mostly from graft donor cells, obtained 360 days after TCRalphabeta/CD19-depleted stem cell transplant. These receptors were collected from a boy less than two years old who had a stem cell transplant for acute myeloid leukemia, so the T cells may come from the graft donor.

The rearrangement uses TRBV27 and TRBJ2-1; D might be TRBD1 (5 bases). Trimming removed 6 bases from V and 0 bases from J, with 18 bases in between. The V gene's germline CDR1 is MNHEY and CDR2 SMNVEV (reference sequence). The CDR3 loop spans 17 amino acids. CDR3 coding DNA: TGTGCCAGCAGGTCCAGCAGGGCCTATAGCTCCTACAATGAGCAGTTCTTC. It specifies CASRSSRAYSSYNEQFF.

A few counts support this clonotype. The V and J genes are TRBV12-3 or TRBV12-4 and TRBJ2-7; tentative D call: TRBD1 (6 bases). The CDR3 is made up of 14 amino acids. Trimming removed 5 bases from V and 5 bases from J, with 16 bases in between. In DNA, the CDR3 is TGTGCCAGCAGTCTAGGACAGTCCCGGGACGAGCAGTACTTC. Protein: CASSLGQSRDEQYF.

The table lists this clonotype with a few counts. V usage is TRBV12-3 or TRBV12-4 and J usage is TRBJ2-7, with 9 nucleotides matching TRBD1. Losses at the gene ends were 1 base for V and 6 bases for J; bases not matched to a gene: 4. The CDR3 contains 14 residues. This CDR3 reads CASSLVDRGTEQYF. The CDR3 nucleotides read TGTGCCAGCAGTTTAGTTGACAGGGGGACCGAGCAGTACTTC.

The chain carries TRBV10-3 and TRBJ1-1; tentatively, D is TRBD1 (5 bases). The V end was cut by 8 bases, the J end by 4 bases, with 11 bases between. This CDR3 has 12 residues. The germline V gene has CDR1 ENHRY and CDR2 SYGVKD. DNA of the CDR3: TGTGCCATCGCAGACAGTCCCACTGAAGCTTTCTTT. Translation gives CAIADSPTEAFF.

In this sample, this clonotype turned up many times. The chain links TRBV12-3 or TRBV12-4 to TRBJ2-5, with 7 bases matching TRBD1. Unmatched junction bases numbered 6, after V lost 4 bases and J lost 1 base. This CDR3 contains 15 residues. DNA for the CDR3: TGTGCCAGCAGTTCTAACCGACAGGGCCAAGAGACCCAGTACTTC. Protein sequence: CASSSNRQGQETQYF.

The chain recombines TRBV5-6 with TRBJ1-2; TRBD1 might be the D (5 bases). This CDR3 has 13 residues. The V and J ends lost 3 bases and 4 bases respectively, with 10 bases between them. Germline-derived CDR1 and CDR2 are SGHDT and YYEEEE. DNA for the CDR3: TGTGCCAGCAGCTCAGGGAACGGCTATGGCTACACCTTC. Encoded protein: CASSSGNGYGYTF.

V is TRBV6-2 or TRBV6-3 and J is TRBJ2-7; TRBD2 aligns across 8 bases. Germline V gene lookup returns CDR1 MNHEY and CDR2 SVGEGT. With 6 bases clipped from V and 0 bases from J, the junction kept 7 bases outside the gene matches. The CDR3 is made up of 15 amino acids. This CDR3 reads CASSPGLDVSYEQYF. The CDR3 bases are TGTGCCAGCAGCCCGGGACTAGATGTCTCCTACGAGCAGTACTTC.

The chain joins TRBV28 to TRBJ2-5, with 8 nucleotides matching TRBD2. The CDR3 spans 14 residues. V shed 2 bases, J shed 7 bases, and the junction held 6 bases outside the gene matches. Germline V gives CDR1 MDHEN, CDR2 SYDVKM. The CDR3 loop reads CASSLKLAVGTQYF. The CDR3 region has the DNA TGTGCCAGCAGTTTAAAACTAGCGGTGGGGACCCAGTACTTC.

V is TRBV20-1 and J is TRBJ2-2; D possibly corresponds to TRBD1 (5 bases). The germline V gene encodes CDR1 DFQATT and CDR2 SNEGSKA (reference sequence). Trimming took off 0 bases at V and 5 bases at J, with 22 bases between the two ends. The CDR3 is made up of 18 amino acids. The CDR3 here is CSARDPRQPPRETGELFF. CDR3 sequence (DNA): TGCAGTGCTAGAGATCCGCGACAGCCACCCCGAGAAACCGGGGAGCTGTTTTTT.

There are many counts of this clonotype. The V call is TRBV12-3 or TRBV12-4, the J call TRBJ2-1; TRBD1 aligns across 9 bases. J lost 4 bases, V lost 6 bases, and 4 bases had no gene match. The CDR3 has 14 residues. CDR3 DNA sequence: TGTGCCAGCAGCCGACAGGGGGGTTACAATGAGCAGTTCTTC. Translated: CASSRQGGYNEQFF.

This clonotype has ten or more counts. This chain joins TRBV29-1 and TRBJ2-1; the D is unclear. The CDR3 totals 12 residues. Trimming took off 6 bases at V and 4 bases at J, with 10 bases between the two ends. From germline, CDR1 is SQVTM and CDR2 ANQGSEA. For the CDR3, the DNA is TGCAGCGTGCGGATCCAGTACAATGAGCAGTTCTTC. Translation gives CSVRIQYNEQFF.